The 28 T cell receptor beta chains reported below all come from one sample, sequenced in a study of T-cell memory formation after mild COVID-19. MiXCR was run by TCRdb on the 5' RACE reads, yielding one entry per CDR3 protein. The table has fewer than 300,000 distinct CDR3 sequences, 15% to 20% seen once. Sequencing was performed on PBMCs or a T cell subset sorted from them (not recorded which). The receptors here all came from a man aged 18-30 years who had mild COVID-19 (a few samples of this study predate the infection). Cell type and time point are not known.

This sequence joins TRBV21-1 and TRBJ2-7; the table assigns TRBD1, which was not confirmed against the DNA. TRBV21-1 is a known pseudogene. There are 12 residues in the CDR3. The DNA of the CDR3 is TGTGCCAGCAGCAAGACAGGGAACGAGCAGTACGTC. Translating it yields CASSKTGNEQYV.

The chain has TRBV12-3 or TRBV12-4 and TRBJ2-2; D not resolved. V shed 2 bases and J shed 7 bases, with 11 bases lying between them. This CDR3 is 14 amino acids long. The CDR3 DNA follows: TGTGCCAGCAGTTTATCCCCGATGAGCGGGGAGCTGTTTTTT. Amino acids: CASSLSPMSGELFF.

The V and J genes are TRBV7-9 and TRBJ1-2; TRBD1 aligns across 8 bases. J was trimmed by 7 bases and V by 9 bases; bases with no gene match: 7. The CDR3 loop spans 12 amino acids. Germline CDR1 is SEHNR and CDR2 is FQNEAQ (reference sequence). In DNA form, the CDR3 reads TGTGCCAGTTCCCAGGGGGCGCCTGGCTACACCTTC. Its translation: CASSQGAPGYTF.

This clonotype was found a few times. The chain carries TRBV7-8 and TRBJ1-5; D perhaps matches TRBD1 (5 bases). In germline, CDR1 is SGHVS, CDR2 FQNEAQ. CDR3 size: 14 residues. Trimming removed 5 bases at V and 1 base at J, with 9 bases between. The CDR3 loop is CASSIQASNQPQHF. The CDR3 nucleotides are TGTGCCAGCAGCATACAGGCAAGCAATCAGCCCCAGCATTTT. Based on the CDR3 plus reference TRBV7-8 and TRBJ1-5, the full variable domain is GAGVSQSPRYKVAKRGQDVALRCDPISGHVSLFWYQQALGQGPEFLTYFQNEAQLDKSGLPSDRFFAERPEGSVSTLKIQRTQQEDSAVYLCASSIQASNQPQHFGDGTRLSIL.

The V and J genes are TRBV4-1 and TRBJ1-1; D is unclear. CDR3 size: 13 residues. V shed 10 bases and J shed 2 bases, with 14 bases lying between them. Germline V gene data show CDR1 as MGHRA and CDR2 as YSYEKL. The CDR3 protein is CATSERANTEAFF. The CDR3 DNA sequence: TGCGCCACATCGGAACGAGCAAACACTGAAGCTTTCTTT.

This rearrangement joins TRBV5-8 to TRBJ2-7, with D uncertain. The CDR3 contains 11 residues. CDR1 SGHTS and CDR2 YDEGEE come from the germline V gene. Between the trimmed V and J ends, which lost 4 bases and 6 bases, there was a span of 8 bases. The CDR3 sequence is CASSPYREQYF. The DNA of the CDR3 is TGTGCCAGCAGCCCTTATCGCGAGCAGTACTTC.

This clonotype was found a few times. V gene TRBV11-2 combines with J gene TRBJ2-1, with 15 bases identical to TRBD2. The CDR3 consists of 17 residues. Germline lookup yields CDR1 SGHAT and CDR2 FQNNGV. V lost 5 bases to trimming and J lost 2 bases; unmatched junction nucleotides: 4. The DNA of the CDR3 is TGTGCCAGCAGCGTCAGGACTAGCGGGGGGGCCTACAATGAGCAGTTCTTC. It codes for CASSVRTSGGAYNEQFF.

The chain recombines TRBV14 with TRBJ1-1; unclear D gene. Germline CDR1 SGHDN, CDR2 FVKESK. V gave up 4 bases and J gave up 5 bases, with 17 bases separating them. The CDR3 totals 15 residues. The CDR3 protein is CASSLLSGRGTEAFF. The CDR3 bases are TGTGCCAGCAGCCTCTTATCCGGCCGCGGGACTGAAGCTTTCTTT.

V is TRBV7-2 and J is TRBJ2-1; D not certain. V dropped 1 base and J dropped 11 bases, with 9 bases sitting between them. The CDR3 is made up of 12 amino acids. The germline V gene encodes CDR1 SGHTA and CDR2 FQGNSA. Written as DNA, the CDR3 is TGTGCCAGCAGCTTAGTGGCGCAAAAGCAGTTCTTC. This translates into CASSLVAQKQFF.

This rearrangement joins TRBV15 to TRBJ1-2; TRBD1 aligns across 7 bases. Losses at the gene ends were 4 bases for V and 8 bases for J; bases not matched to a gene: 7. This CDR3 comprises 13 residues. Germline V lookup: CDR1 LNHNV, CDR2 YYDKDF (reference sequence). The CDR3 sequence: CATSNDRVKGYTF. CDR3 sequence (DNA): TGTGCCACCAGCAACGACAGGGTGAAGGGCTACACCTTC. Filled out from reference TRBV15 and TRBJ1-2, the complete variable domain reads DAMVIQNPRYQVTQFGKPVTLSCSQTLNHNVMYWYQQKSSQAPKLLFHYYDKDFNNEADTPDNFQSRRPNTSFCFLDIRSPGLGDTAMYLCATSNDRVKGYTFGSGTRLTVV.

A few counts support this clonotype. V is TRBV5-5 and J is TRBJ1-5, with 8 positions matching TRBD1. Germline lookup yields CDR1 SGHKS and CDR2 YYEKEE (reference sequence). Trimming removed 4 bases from V and 3 bases from J; junction bases left unmatched: 15. This CDR3 is 18 amino acids long. The CDR3 DNA reads as TGTGCCAGCAGCATAAGGACAGGGAGCGCTTTCTACAATCAGCCCCAGCATTTT. This sequence encodes CASSIRTGSAFYNQPQHF.

This clonotype was found a few times. The chain is built from TRBV6-6 and TRBJ2-7; TRBD2 is a possible D gene (6 bases). V was trimmed by 6 bases and J by 7 bases, leaving 22 bases between them. Germline CDR1 is MNHNY and CDR2 is SVGAGI (reference sequence). The CDR3 spans 15 residues. As DNA, the CDR3 is TGTGCCAGCAGCCTGATTTGGTCTCCGGCGGGGGAGCAGTACGTC. Protein sequence: CASSLIWSPAGEQYV.

This rearrangement joins TRBV3-1 to TRBJ2-7; 7 nucleotides line up with TRBD2. The ends lost 0 bases at V and 1 base at J; junction bases unmatched: 6. Germline loops: CDR1 LGHDT, CDR2 YNNKEL (reference sequence). This CDR3 spans 16 amino acids. Here the CDR3 DNA reads TGTGCCAGCAGCCAAGATTGGGGGGGATCGTCCTACGAGCAGTACTTC. Residues: CASSQDWGGSSYEQYF.

The genes are TRBV24-1 and TRBJ2-2; D remains unclear. Per germline, CDR1 KGHDR and CDR2 SFDVKD. Trimming took off 3 bases at V and 0 bases at J, with 1 base between the two ends. The CDR3 contains 13 residues. The CDR3 protein is CATSDPNTGELFF. The CDR3 DNA follows: TGTGCCACCAGTGATCCGAACACCGGGGAGCTGTTTTTT.

The chain employs TRBV20-1 and TRBJ1-1, with D unclear. Deletions cut 6 bases from V and 0 bases from J, with 11 bases between. CDR1 and CDR2 from the germline V gene are DFQATT and SNEGSKA (reference sequence). The CDR3 runs 13 residues. The CDR3 protein is CSAVKGMNTEAFF. In nucleotides, the CDR3 is TGCAGTGCCGTGAAGGGCATGAACACTGAAGCTTTCTTT.

The rearrangement joins TRBV20-1 to TRBJ2-1; 9 bases match TRBD1. J lost 1 base, V lost 0 bases, and 4 bases had no gene match. The CDR3 runs to 16 residues. Looked up from germline, CDR1 is DFQATT and CDR2 is SNEGSKA (reference sequence). The CDR3 is CSARDQGQGSYNEQFF. As DNA, the CDR3 is TGCAGTGCTAGAGATCAGGGACAGGGTTCCTACAATGAGCAGTTCTTC.

In this sample, this clonotype turned up a few times. This chain joins TRBV3-1 and TRBJ1-3, with D perhaps matching TRBD1 (5 bases). Germline CDR1 LGHDT, CDR2 YNNKEL (reference sequence). This CDR3 is 15 amino acids long. Trimming left V 0 bases short and J 4 bases short, with 10 bases between. The CDR3 is CASSQDGGAGNTIYF. CDR3 in DNA: TGTGCCAGCAGCCAAGACGGGGGTGCAGGAAACACCATATATTTT.

V is TRBV5-1 and J is TRBJ2-7; possibly TRBD1 for D (6 bases). The CDR3 contains 14 residues. Germline CDR1 is SGHRS and CDR2 is YFSETQ. Trimming removed 2 bases from V and 0 bases from J, with 9 bases in between. The CDR3, as DNA: TGCGCCAGCAGCTTCGACAGGCCCTCCTACGAGCAGTACTTC. Amino acid sequence: CASSFDRPSYEQYF.

This clonotype was seen repeatedly, ten times or more. The chain combines TRBV7-6 with TRBJ2-2; D possibly corresponds to TRBD2 (5 bases). The CDR3 consists of 14 residues. Deletions cut 1 base from V and 5 bases from J, with 8 bases between. Germline V lookup: CDR1 SGHVS, CDR2 FNYEAQ. CDR3 residues: CASSLVGETGELFF. In DNA form, the CDR3 reads TGTGCCAGCAGCTTAGTCGGGGAAACCGGGGAGCTGTTTTTT.

This clonotype was counted between two and nine times. The V call is TRBV6-5, the J call TRBJ2-5; 8 bases are shared with TRBD2. The trim removed 6 bases at V and 3 bases at J, leaving 9 bases unmatched. Germline V gene data show CDR1 as MNHEY and CDR2 as SVGAGI. This CDR3 comprises 15 residues. The CDR3 bases are TGTGCCAGCAGCACCGGGGGAGCGGGGGAAGAGACCCAGTACTTC. It yields the protein CASSTGGAGEETQYF.

This clonotype has more than one count but fewer than ten. This sequence joins TRBV29-1 and TRBJ1-1; D gene ambiguous. V lost 5 bases and J 3 bases, leaving 10 bases between the germline ends. The germline gives CDR1 SQVTM, CDR2 ANQGSEA. The CDR3 spans 12 residues. DNA of the CDR3: TGCAGCGTTTCCTACAGAGACACTGAAGCTTTCTTT. This sequence encodes CSVSYRDTEAFF.

The chain carries TRBV28 and TRBJ2-5, with a tentative D call TRBD1 (6 bases). This CDR3 contains 15 residues. Trimming stripped 6 bases from V and 4 bases from J, with 18 bases between. Germline loops: CDR1 MDHEN, CDR2 SYDVKM. The CDR3 sequence: CASRPGHRGAETQYF. In DNA, the CDR3 is TGTGCCAGCAGGCCGGGACACCGAGGGGCAGAGACCCAGTACTTC.

This clonotype was counted many times. The V call is TRBV20-1, the J call TRBJ2-1; D gene uncertain. The V and J ends lost 6 bases and 3 bases respectively, with 12 bases between them. Germline CDR1 is DFQATT and CDR2 is SNEGSKA (reference sequence). This CDR3 spans 13 amino acids. CDR3 protein: CSAQDGYYNEQFF. The CDR3 DNA reads TGCAGTGCCCAGGACGGGTACTACAATGAGCAGTTCTTC.

J is TRBJ2-1 and V is TRBV7-6, with a possible D match to TRBD2 (7 bases). CDR1 and CDR2 from the germline V gene are SGHVS and FNYEAQ. This CDR3 is 11 amino acids long. Trimming removed 8 bases from V and 7 bases from J, with 9 bases in between. CDR3 bases: TGTGCCAGCGGGAGGGGGAATGAGCAGTTCTTC. Translation gives CASGRGNEQFF.

This clonotype was picked up a small number of times. In DNA form, the CDR3 reads TGCAGTGCTAGAGATGGGGACAGGGCCTCCTTCTCCTACGAGCAGTACTTC. Translation gives CSARDGDRASFSYEQYF. The chain joins TRBV20-1 to TRBJ2-7, with 9 bases fitting TRBD1. The CDR3 is made up of 17 amino acids. With V trimmed by 0 bases and J by 0 bases, 9 bases remained unmatched. Germline loops: CDR1 DFQATT, CDR2 SNEGSKA (reference sequence).

This clonotype appeared a few times. The chain employs TRBV9 and TRBJ1-2, with 8 bases matching TRBD1. Per germline, CDR1 SGDLS and CDR2 YYNGEE. The CDR3 spans 17 residues. Trimming at V came to 4 bases and at J to 2 bases, leaving 13 bases not matched to a gene. CDR3 nucleotides: TGTGCCAGCAGCACCCGACAGGGGAATCTCCTCAACTATGGCTACACCTTC. Its protein product is CASSTRQGNLLNYGYTF.

V gene TRBV5-4 combines with J gene TRBJ1-1, with a possible D match to TRBD1 (5 bases). Trimming removed 1 base from V and 2 bases from J, with 15 bases in between. This CDR3 region has 16 residues. Germline V gene data show CDR1 as SGHNT and CDR2 as YYREEE (reference sequence). The CDR3 loop reads CASSLSERGGNTEAFF. CDR3 nucleotide sequence: TGTGCCAGCAGCTTGTCAGAGCGCGGGGGTAACACTGAAGCTTTCTTT.

The genes are TRBV13 and TRBJ2-3; perhaps TRBD2 as D (5 bases). V lost 4 bases and J lost 5, with 13 bases in between. The CDR3 contains 14 residues. CDR1 is PRHDT, CDR2 FYEKMQ, per germline (reference sequence). CDR3 sequence reads: CASSSPREGDTQYF. In nucleotides, the CDR3 is TGTGCCAGCAGCTCCCCACGGGAAGGAGATACGCAGTATTTT.